This T cell receptor beta chain was identified during a study of T cell changes during pregnancy in multiple sclerosis. Clones were sequenced by immunoSEQ multiplex PCR, and TCRdb holds only the in-frame ones, with some missing. The profile covers tens of thousands of clones, with about 95% appearing a single time and approximately 0.42% taken by the ten largest. Germline V gene sequence: CDR1 SNHLY, CDR2 FYNNEI. V shed 4 bases and J shed 1 base, with 17 bases lying between them. This CDR3 region has 17 residues. The sequencing used CD4+ T cells from peripheral blood mononuclear cells, collected in the second trimester of pregnancy. The genes are TRBV2 and TRBJ2-4; unclear D gene. The receptor was derived from a female donor with multiple sclerosis, enrolled in a pregnancy study. CDR3 in amino acids: CASSGGRGASAKNIQYF. Written as DNA, the CDR3 is TGTGCCAGCAGTGGAGGCCGAGGTGCCAGTGCCAAAAACATTCAGTACTTC.